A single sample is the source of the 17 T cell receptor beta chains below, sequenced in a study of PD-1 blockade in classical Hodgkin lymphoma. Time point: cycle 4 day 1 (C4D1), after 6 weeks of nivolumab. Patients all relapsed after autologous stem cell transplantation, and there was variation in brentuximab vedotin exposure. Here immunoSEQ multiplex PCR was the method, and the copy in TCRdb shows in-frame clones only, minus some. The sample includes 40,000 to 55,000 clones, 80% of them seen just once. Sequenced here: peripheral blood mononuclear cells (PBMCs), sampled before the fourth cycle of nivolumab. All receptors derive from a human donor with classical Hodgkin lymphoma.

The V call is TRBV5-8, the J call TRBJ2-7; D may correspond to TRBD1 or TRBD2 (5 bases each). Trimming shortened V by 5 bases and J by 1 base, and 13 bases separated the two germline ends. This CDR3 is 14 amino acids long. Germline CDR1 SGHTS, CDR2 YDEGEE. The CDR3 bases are TGTGCCAGCAGAAAAGGGGACCGGTCCTACGAGCAGTACTTC. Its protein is CASRKGDRSYEQYF.

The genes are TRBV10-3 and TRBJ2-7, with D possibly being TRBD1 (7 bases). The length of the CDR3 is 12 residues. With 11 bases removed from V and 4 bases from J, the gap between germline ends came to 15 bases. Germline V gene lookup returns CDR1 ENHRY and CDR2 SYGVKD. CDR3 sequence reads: CASQGGGYEQYF. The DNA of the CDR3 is TGTGCCTCTCAGGGGGGCGGGTACGAGCAGTACTTC.

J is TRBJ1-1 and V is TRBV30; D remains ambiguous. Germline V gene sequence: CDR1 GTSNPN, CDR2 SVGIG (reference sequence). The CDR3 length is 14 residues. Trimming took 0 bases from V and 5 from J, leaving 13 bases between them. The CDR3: CAWSVIRGGTEAFF. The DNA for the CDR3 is TGTGCCTGGAGTGTAATCCGGGGAGGGACTGAAGCTTTCTTT.

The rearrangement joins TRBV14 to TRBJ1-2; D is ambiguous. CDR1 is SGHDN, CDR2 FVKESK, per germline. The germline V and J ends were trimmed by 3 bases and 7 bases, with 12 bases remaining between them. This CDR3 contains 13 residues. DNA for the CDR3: TGTGCCAGCAGCCAGAGATCCTCGAGTGGCTACACCTTC. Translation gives CASSQRSSSGYTF.

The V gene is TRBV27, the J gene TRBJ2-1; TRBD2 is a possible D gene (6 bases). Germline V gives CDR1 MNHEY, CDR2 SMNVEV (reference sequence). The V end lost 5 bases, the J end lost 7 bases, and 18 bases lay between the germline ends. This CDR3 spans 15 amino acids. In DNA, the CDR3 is TGTGCCAGCAGTCCCTGGGGGGAAGAGATAAATGAGCAGTTCTTC. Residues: CASSPWGEEINEQFF.

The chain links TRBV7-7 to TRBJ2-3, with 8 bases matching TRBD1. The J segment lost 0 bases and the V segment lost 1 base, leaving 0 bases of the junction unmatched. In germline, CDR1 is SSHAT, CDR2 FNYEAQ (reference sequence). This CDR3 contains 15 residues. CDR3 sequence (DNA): TGTGCCAGCAGCTTAGGGACAGGGAGCACAGATACGCAGTATTTT. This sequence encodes CASSLGTGSTDTQYF.

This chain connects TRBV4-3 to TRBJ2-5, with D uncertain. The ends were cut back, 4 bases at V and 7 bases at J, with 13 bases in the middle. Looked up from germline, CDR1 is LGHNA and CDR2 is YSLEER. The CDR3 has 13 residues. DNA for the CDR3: TGCGCCAGCAGCCCCAGCACGACGGGGACCCAGTACTTC. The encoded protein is CASSPSTTGTQYF.

The CDR3 DNA reads as TGTGCCAGCAGTACTGATAGGGGGGATACGCAGTATTTT. It yields the protein CASSTDRGDTQYF. The gene calls are TRBV11-3 and TRBJ2-3, with D tentatively TRBD1 (6 bases). The CDR3 has 13 residues. Germline values: CDR1 SGHNT, CDR2 YENEEA. Between the trimmed V and J ends, which lost 6 bases and 6 bases, there was a span of 13 bases.

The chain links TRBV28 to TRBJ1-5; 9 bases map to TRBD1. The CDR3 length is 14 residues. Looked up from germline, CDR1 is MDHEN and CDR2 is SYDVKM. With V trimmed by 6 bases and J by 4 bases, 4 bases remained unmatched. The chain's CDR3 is CASRAGTGNQPQHF. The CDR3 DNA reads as TGTGCCAGCAGAGCCGGGACAGGGAATCAGCCCCAGCATTTT.

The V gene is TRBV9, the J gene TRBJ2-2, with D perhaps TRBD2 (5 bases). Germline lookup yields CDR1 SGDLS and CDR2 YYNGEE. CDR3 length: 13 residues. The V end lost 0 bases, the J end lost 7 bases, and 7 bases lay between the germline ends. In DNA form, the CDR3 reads TGTGCCAGCAGCGTAGCGAGGGTCGGGGAGCTGTTTTTT. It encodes CASSVARVGELFF. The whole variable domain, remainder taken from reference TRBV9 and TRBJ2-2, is DSGVTQTPKHLITATGQRVTLRCSPRSGDLSVYWYQQSLDQGLQFLIQYYNGEERAKGNILERFSAQQFPDLHSELNLSSLELGDSALYFCASSVARVGELFFGEGSRLTVL.

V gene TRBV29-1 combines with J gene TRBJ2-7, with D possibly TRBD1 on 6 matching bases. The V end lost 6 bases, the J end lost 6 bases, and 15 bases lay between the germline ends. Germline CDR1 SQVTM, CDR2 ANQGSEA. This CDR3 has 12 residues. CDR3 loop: CSVERTGFEQYF. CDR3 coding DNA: TGCAGCGTCGAAAGAACAGGGTTCGAGCAGTACTTC.

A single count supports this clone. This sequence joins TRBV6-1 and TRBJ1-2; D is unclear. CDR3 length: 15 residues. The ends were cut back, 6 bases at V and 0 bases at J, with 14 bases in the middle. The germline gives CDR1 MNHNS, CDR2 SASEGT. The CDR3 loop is CASRLTTASNYGYTF. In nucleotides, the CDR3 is TGTGCCAGCAGACTTACGACGGCTTCTAACTATGGCTACACCTTC.

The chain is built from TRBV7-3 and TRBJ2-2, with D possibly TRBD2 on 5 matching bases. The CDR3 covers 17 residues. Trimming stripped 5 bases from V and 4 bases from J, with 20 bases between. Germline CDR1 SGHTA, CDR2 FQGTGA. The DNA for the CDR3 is TGTGCCAGCAGCACTTCCCCCACGGGGAGAAGCACCGGGGAGCTGTTTTTT. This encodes CASSTSPTGRSTGELFF.

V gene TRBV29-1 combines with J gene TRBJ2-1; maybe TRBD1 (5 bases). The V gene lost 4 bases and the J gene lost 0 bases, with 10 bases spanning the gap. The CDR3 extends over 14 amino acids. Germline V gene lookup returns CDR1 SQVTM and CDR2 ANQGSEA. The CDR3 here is CSVVKGSSYNEQFF. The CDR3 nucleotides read TGCAGCGTTGTGAAGGGGTCCTCCTACAATGAGCAGTTCTTC.

The CDR3 DNA reads TGTGCCAGCAGTCAGACAGGGGGCCGGGGCTACACCTTC. This codes for CASSQTGGRGYTF. The gene calls are TRBV6-1 and TRBJ1-2; TRBD1 matches at 10 bases. The CDR3 contains 13 residues. Germline CDR1 is MNHNS and CDR2 is SASEGT. The trim removed 5 bases at V and 8 bases at J, leaving 5 bases unmatched.

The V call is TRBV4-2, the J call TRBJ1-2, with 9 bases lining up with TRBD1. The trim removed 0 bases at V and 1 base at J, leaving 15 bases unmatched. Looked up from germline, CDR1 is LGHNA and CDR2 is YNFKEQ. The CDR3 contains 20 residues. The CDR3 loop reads CASSQENLAQGALRNYGYTF. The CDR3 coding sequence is TGTGCCAGCAGCCAAGAAAATTTAGCACAGGGGGCACTCCGTAACTATGGCTACACCTTC.

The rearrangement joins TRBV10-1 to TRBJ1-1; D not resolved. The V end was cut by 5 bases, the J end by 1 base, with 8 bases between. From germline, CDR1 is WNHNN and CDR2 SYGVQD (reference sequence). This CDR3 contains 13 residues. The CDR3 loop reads CASSPTPNTEAFF. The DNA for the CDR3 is TGCGCCAGCAGTCCCACACCGAACACTGAAGCTTTCTTT.